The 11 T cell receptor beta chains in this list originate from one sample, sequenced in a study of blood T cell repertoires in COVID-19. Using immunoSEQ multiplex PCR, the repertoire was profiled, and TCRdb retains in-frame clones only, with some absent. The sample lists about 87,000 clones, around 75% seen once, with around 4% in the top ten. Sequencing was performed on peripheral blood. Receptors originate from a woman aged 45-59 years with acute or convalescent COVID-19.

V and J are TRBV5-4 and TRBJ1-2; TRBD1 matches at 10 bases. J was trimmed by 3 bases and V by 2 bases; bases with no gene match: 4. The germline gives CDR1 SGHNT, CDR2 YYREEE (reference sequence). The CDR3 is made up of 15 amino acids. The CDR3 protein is CASSFAGTGDYGYTF. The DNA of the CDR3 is TGTGCCAGCAGCTTTGCCGGGACAGGGGACTATGGCTACACCTTC.

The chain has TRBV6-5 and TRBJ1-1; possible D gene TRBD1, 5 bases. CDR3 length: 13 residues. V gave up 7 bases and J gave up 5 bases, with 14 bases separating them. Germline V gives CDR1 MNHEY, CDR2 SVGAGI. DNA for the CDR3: TGTGCCAGCACGGGTCGGCGGGGGACTGAAGCTTTCTTT. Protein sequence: CASTGRRGTEAFF.

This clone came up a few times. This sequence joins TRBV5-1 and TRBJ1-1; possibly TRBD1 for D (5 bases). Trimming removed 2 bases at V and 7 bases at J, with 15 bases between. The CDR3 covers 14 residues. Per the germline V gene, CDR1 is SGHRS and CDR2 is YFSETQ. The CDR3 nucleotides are TGCGCCAGCAGCTTTCTCTATGACAGCTATGAAGCTTTCTTT. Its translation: CASSFLYDSYEAFF.

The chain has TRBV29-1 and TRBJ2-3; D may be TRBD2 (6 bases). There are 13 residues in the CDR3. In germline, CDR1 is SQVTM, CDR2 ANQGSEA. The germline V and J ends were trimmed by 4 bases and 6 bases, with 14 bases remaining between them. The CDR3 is CSVGRRARDTQYF. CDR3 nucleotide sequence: TGCAGCGTTGGAAGGAGGGCGAGGGATACGCAGTATTTT.

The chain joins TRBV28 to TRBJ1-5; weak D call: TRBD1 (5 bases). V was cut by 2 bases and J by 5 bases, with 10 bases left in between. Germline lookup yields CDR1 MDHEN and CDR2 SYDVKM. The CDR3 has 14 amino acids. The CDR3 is CASSLTSGHQPQHF. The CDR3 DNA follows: TGTGCCAGCAGTTTAACGTCAGGGCATCAGCCCCAGCATTTT.

CDR3 coding DNA: TGTGCCACCCAAGCGGGGAACACCGGGGAGCTGTTTTTT. Translation gives CATQAGNTGELFF. The V call is TRBV30, the J call TRBJ2-2; tentatively, D is TRBD2 (6 bases). Germline V gene sequence: CDR1 GTSNPN, CDR2 SVGIG (reference sequence). Trimming pared 8 bases from V and 1 base from J, leaving 11 bases between. This CDR3 region has 13 residues.

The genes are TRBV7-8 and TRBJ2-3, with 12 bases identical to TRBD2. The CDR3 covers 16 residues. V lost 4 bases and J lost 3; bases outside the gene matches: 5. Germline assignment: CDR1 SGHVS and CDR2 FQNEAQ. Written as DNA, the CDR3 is TGTGCCAGCAGCTCCCTAGCGGGGGGGCCAACAGATACGCAGTATTTT. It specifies CASSSLAGGPTDTQYF.

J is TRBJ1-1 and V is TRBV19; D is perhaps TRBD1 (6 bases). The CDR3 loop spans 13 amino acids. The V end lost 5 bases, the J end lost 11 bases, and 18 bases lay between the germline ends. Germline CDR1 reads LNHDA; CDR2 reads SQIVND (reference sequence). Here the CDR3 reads CASSPTGTIVAFF. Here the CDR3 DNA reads TGTGCCAGTAGTCCCACCGGGACAATCGTGGCTTTCTTT.

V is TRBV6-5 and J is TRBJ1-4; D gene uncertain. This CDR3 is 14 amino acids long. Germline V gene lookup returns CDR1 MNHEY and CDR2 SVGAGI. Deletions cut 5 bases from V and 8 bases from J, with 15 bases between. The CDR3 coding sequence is TGTGCCAGCAGTACGGGATCCTTGGGGGAAAAACTGTTTTTT. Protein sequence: CASSTGSLGEKLFF.

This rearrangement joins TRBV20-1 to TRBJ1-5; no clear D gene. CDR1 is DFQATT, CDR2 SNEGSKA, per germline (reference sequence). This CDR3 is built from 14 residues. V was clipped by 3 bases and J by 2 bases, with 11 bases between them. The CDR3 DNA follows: TGCAGTGCTAGTCTGCCAGGTGGCAATCAGCCCCAGCATTTT. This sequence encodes CSASLPGGNQPQHF.

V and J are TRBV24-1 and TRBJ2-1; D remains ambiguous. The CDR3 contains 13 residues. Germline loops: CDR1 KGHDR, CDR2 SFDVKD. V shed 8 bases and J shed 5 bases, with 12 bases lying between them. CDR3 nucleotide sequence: TGTGCCACCACCGGGTTAAGTAACAATGAGCAGTTCTTC. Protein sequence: CATTGLSNNEQFF.